This entry concerns a single T cell receptor beta chain. This sample was included in a study of blood T cell repertoires in COVID-19. Overall study: PBMCs, B-cell-depleted T cells, or T cells were the source of the cDNA or gDNA that made up the material.

The junction had 6 bases not matched to a gene; V was cut back by 0 bases and J by 4 bases. The germline V gene has CDR1 SGHTS and CDR2 YDEGEE. This CDR3 region has 16 residues. Sequenced by immunoSEQ multiplex PCR; TCRdb stores in-frame clones only, minus some. Here the sample spans more than 350,000 clones, 89% being singletons. The V call is TRBV5-8, the J call TRBJ2-3, with 9 bases lining up with TRBD1. The sequenced sample was peripheral blood. The sequence derives from a woman in her twenties or thirties with COVID-19, enrolled during active disease. The CDR3 DNA reads TGTGCCAGCAGCTTGGAAGGGACAGGGAGATCAGATACGCAGTATTTT. This sequence encodes CASSLEGTGRSDTQYF.